Each of the 9 T cell receptor beta chains below was sequenced from the same sample in a study of blood T cell repertoires in COVID-19 (dated by TCRdb to about 2020). Library creation used the immunoSEQ multiplex PCR assay. TCRdb holds this immuneACCESS table with in-frame rearrangements only. Some clones are missing; in checked studies, unresolved V genes explain under half, and the rest has no known cause. This sample has roughly 29,000 clones in its table, and roughly 80% of those were observed once. The ten largest clones add up to 9% to 10% of the sample. Material for sequencing was peripheral blood. These receptor sequences come from a man older than 75 with active COVID-19.

The genes are TRBV27 and TRBJ1-4; no definite D call. Trimming removed 6 bases at V and 11 bases at J, with 10 bases between. Germline V gene sequence: CDR1 MNHEY, CDR2 SMNVEV (reference sequence). This CDR3 has 11 residues. This CDR3 is CASSLGGKLFF. DNA for the CDR3: TGTGCCAGCAGCCTAGGTGGGAAACTGTTTTTT.

The rearrangement links TRBV25-1 to TRBJ2-7; a possible D gene is TRBD1 (6 bases). The germline CDR1 and CDR2 sequences are MGHDK and SYGVNS. CDR3 length: 16 amino acids. The V gene lost 3 bases and the J gene lost 3 bases, with 18 bases spanning the gap. This CDR3 reads CASSDLTGARDYEQYF. The CDR3 coding sequence is TGTGCCAGCAGTGACCTGACAGGAGCTAGGGACTACGAGCAGTACTTC.

This clone was seen a single time. The chain is built from TRBV1 and TRBJ1-5; the tabulated D call, TRBD1, remains unverified against the DNA. TRBV1 is reported as a pseudogene. The CDR3 covers 15 residues. This CDR3 is CTSSRDRHSNQPQHF. Written as DNA, the CDR3 is TGCACCAGCAGTCGCGACAGGCATAGCAATCAGCCCCAGCATTTT.

The rearrangement joins TRBV19 to TRBJ2-6, with 8 bases lining up with TRBD1. The CDR3 runs to 15 residues. Germline V gene data show CDR1 as LNHDA and CDR2 as SQIVND (reference sequence). V shed 6 bases, J shed 1 base, and the junction held 2 bases outside the gene matches. CDR3 bases: TGTGCCAGTAGCCAGGGGGCTTCTGGGGCCAACGTCCTGACTTTC. Translation gives CASSQGASGANVLTF.

V gene TRBV6-5 combines with J gene TRBJ2-2, with TRBD2 matching over 8 bases. V trimming: 6 bases; J trimming: 5 bases; junction bases outside the gene matches: 8. Germline values: CDR1 MNHEY, CDR2 SVGAGI. This CDR3 contains 15 residues. The CDR3 DNA follows: TGTGCCAGCAGGCGGGGGGTGAGAGGGACCGGGGAGCTGTTTTTT. Encoded protein: CASRRGVRGTGELFF.

The chain has TRBV12-3 or TRBV12-4 and TRBJ1-5; the D gene is possibly TRBD1 (5 bases). The V gene lost 6 bases and the J gene lost 1 base, with 7 bases spanning the gap. The CDR3 loop spans 13 amino acids. The CDR3 here is CASSQGSNQPQHF. In DNA, the CDR3 is TGTGCCAGCAGCCAGGGAAGCAATCAGCCCCAGCATTTT.

The J gene is TRBJ2-3, the V gene TRBV7-8; D unresolved. The CDR3 runs to 13 residues. Germline V gene sequence: CDR1 SGHVS, CDR2 FQNEAQ. V lost 6 bases, J lost 13 bases, and 20 bases lay in between. CDR3 DNA: TGTGCCAGCAGTCCCCTCGCGACGCCACGGGAGTATTTT. This encodes CASSPLATPREYF.

V gene TRBV4-2 combines with J gene TRBJ2-5, with 10 bases aligning to TRBD2. The trim removed 4 bases at V and 2 bases at J, leaving 7 bases unmatched. The CDR3 has 16 amino acids. Germline V gene lookup returns CDR1 LGHNA and CDR2 YNFKEQ. The CDR3 DNA reads TGTGCCAGCAGCCCCGGGGGACTAGCGCGTCAAGAGACCCAGTACTTC. Amino acids: CASSPGGLARQETQYF.

In this sample, this clone turned up once. The V and J genes are TRBV3-1 (or the pseudogene TRBV3-2) and TRBJ2-2; 8 bases line up with TRBD2. The CDR3 is 16 amino acids. The germline CDR1 and CDR2 sequences are LGHDT and YNNKEL (reference sequence). Trimming removed 2 bases from V and 4 bases from J; junction bases left unmatched: 6. CDR3 bases: TGTGCCAGCAGCCAATGGCGGGGGGTAAGCACCGGGGAGCTGTTTTTT. Residues: CASSQWRGVSTGELFF.